The present TCR beta chain was sequenced within a study of OX40 agonist ivuxolimab in advanced cancers. Study-level information: Dose-escalation patients had hepatocellular carcinoma, melanoma, renal cell or head and neck cancer. Averaging 60 years in age, with a range of roughly 20 to 90, the cohort was approximately 83% male.

Trimming took 4 bases from V and 8 from J, leaving 6 bases between them. CDR1 and CDR2 (germline): MGHRA, YSYEKL. The CDR3 is made up of 11 amino acids. Clones were read by immunoSEQ multiplex PCR, and TCRdb kept only the in-frame ones, dropping some. The sample holds more than 45,000 clones, around 90% seen once. Study-wide results and caveats: Both CD4+ and CD8+ T cell populations in blood had undergone clonal expansion by week 6 at 0.1 to 3.0 mg/kg. On average, a greater number of expanded clones characterised CD8+ T cells relative to CD4+.

On this clone: Its target is not known.

The J gene is TRBJ2-1, the V gene TRBV4-1; weak D call: TRBD1 (5 bases). The sample was CD4+ or CD8+ T cells sorted from blood, taken in a trial of the OX40 agonist ivuxolimab. The sequence was collected from an adult with an advanced solid tumor such as melanoma, head and neck, liver or kidney cancer. DNA for the CDR3: TGCGCCAGCAGCCCAGGGTATGAGCAGTTCTTC. It encodes CASSPGYEQFF.